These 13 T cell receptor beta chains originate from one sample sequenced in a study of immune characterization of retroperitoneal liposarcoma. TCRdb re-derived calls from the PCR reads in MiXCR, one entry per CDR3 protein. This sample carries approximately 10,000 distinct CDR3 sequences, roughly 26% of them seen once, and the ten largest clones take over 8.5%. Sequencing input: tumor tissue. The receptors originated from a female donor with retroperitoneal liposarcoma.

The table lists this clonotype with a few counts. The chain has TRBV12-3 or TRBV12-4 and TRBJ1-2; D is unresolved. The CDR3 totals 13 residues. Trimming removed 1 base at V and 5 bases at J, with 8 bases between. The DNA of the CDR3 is TGTGCCAGCAGTTTAGGGTGGGGATATGGCTACACCTTC. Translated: CASSLGWGYGYTF.

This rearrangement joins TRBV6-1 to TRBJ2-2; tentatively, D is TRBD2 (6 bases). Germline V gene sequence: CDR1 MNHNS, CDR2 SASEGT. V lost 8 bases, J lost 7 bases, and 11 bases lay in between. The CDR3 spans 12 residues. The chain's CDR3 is CASWRVGGELFF. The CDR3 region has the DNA TGTGCCAGCTGGAGGGTCGGCGGGGAGCTGTTTTTT.

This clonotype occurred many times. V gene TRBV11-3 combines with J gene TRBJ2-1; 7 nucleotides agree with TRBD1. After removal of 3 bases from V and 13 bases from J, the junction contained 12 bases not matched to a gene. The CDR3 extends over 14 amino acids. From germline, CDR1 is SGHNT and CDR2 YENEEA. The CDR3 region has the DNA TGTGCCAGCAGCTTGGGACAGTACCAAGAGACCCAGTTCTTC. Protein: CASSLGQYQETQFF. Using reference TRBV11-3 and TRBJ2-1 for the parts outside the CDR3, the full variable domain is EAGVVQSPRYKIIEKKQPVAFWCNPISGHNTLYWYLQNLGQGPELLIRYENEEAVDDSQLPKDRFSAERLKGVDSTLKIQPAELGDSAVYLCASSLGQYQETQFFGPGTRLTVL.

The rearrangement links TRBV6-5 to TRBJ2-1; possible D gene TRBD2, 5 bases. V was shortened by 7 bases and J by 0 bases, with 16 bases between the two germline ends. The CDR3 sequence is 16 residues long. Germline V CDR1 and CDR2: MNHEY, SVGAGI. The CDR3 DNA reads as TGTGCCAGCAACGAAAGAAAAGCGGCCTCCTACAATGAGCAGTTCTTC. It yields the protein CASNERKAASYNEQFF.

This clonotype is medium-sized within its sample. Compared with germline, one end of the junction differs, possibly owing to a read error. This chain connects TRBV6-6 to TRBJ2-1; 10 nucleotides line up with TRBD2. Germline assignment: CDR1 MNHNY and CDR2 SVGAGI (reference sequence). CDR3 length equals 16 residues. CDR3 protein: CASSDSSGGAYNEQFF. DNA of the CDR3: TGTGCCAGCAGTGACTCGAGCGGGGGGGCCTACAATGAGCAGTTCTTC.

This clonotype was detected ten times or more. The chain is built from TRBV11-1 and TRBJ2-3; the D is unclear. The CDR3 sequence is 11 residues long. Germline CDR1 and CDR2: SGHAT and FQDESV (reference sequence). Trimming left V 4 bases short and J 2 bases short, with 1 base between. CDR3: CASSSTDTQYF. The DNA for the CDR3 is TGTGCCAGCAGCTCCACAGATACGCAGTATTTT.

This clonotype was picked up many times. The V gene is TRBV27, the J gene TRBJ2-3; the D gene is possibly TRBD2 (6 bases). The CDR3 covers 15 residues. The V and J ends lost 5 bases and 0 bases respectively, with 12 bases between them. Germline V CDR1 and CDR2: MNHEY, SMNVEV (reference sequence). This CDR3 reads CASSLGGISTDTQYF. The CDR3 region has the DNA TGTGCCAGCAGTCTTGGCGGGATTAGCACAGATACGCAGTATTTT.

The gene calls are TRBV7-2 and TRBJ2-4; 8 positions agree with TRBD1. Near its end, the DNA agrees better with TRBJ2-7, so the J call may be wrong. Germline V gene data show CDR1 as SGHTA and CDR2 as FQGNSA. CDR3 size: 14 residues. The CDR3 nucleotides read TGTGCCACCAACGCCAATCAGGGGGCTTACGAGCAGTACTTC. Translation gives CATNANQGAYEQYF.

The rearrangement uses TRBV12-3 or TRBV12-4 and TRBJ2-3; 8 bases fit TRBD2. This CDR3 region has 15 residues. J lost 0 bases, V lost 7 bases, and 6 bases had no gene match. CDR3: CASTLGGGSTDTQYF. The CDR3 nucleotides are TGTGCCAGCACCCTCGGCGGGGGGAGCACAGATACGCAGTATTTT.

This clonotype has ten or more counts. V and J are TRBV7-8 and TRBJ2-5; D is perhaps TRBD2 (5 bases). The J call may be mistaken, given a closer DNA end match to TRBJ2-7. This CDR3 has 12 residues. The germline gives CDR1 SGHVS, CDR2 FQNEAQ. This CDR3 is CASSSSRGEQYF. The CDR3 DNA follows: TGTGCCAGCAGCTCATCCCGGGGCGAGCAGTACTTC.

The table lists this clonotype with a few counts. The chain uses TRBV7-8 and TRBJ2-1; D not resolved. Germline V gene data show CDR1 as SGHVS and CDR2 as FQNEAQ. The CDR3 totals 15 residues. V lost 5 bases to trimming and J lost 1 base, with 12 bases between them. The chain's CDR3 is CASSPLRDSYNEQFF. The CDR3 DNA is TGTGCCAGCAGCCCCCTTAGGGATTCCTACAATGAGCAGTTCTTC.

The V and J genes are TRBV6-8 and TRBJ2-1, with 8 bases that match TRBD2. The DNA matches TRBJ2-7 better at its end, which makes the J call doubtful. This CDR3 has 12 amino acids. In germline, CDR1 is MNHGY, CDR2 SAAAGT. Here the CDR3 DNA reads TGTGCCGGATCCGGGAGGGTTGATGAGCAGTACTTC. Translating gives CAGSGRVDEQYF.

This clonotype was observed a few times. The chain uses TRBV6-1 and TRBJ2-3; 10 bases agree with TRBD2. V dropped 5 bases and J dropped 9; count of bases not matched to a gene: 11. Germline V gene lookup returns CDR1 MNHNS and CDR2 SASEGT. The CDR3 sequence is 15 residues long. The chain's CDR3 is CASSTTGTSVGTQYF. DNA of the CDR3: TGTGCCAGCAGTACTACCGGGACTAGCGTTGGGACGCAGTATTTT.